This entry describes one T cell receptor beta chain. The antigen remains unidentified. The record originates from a study of human T cells and chemical hapten exposure. Overall study: DPC (0.01%) was patch tested on the upper back and read at 6 days. Small pooled library volume differences chiefly drove per-sample TCR yield variation. Study-wide points: While controls formed fewer of them, expanded TCRs formed significantly more large CDR3 similarity clusters.

Time point denoted: patch test 3, about 24 weeks after DPC sensitization. Documented treatment: therapeutic diphenylcyclopropenone sensitization with weekly scalp DPC. CDR3 length: 16 residues. CDR1 is MNHEY, CDR2 SMNVEV, per germline (reference sequence). Trimming took off 3 bases at V and 7 bases at J, with 19 bases between the two ends. In TCRdb, the RACE reads were re-called with MiXCR into one record per CDR3 protein. The sample records 150,000 to 200,000 distinct CDR3 sequences, under 25% being singletons. The chain is built from TRBV27 and TRBJ2-1; D possibly corresponds to TRBD2 (7 bases). This receptor was obtained from a woman aged 35 to 49 with alopecia areata. Some clones in this sample may be carry-over from other donors' samples. Source: whole blood, taken in connection with sensitization to the hapten diphenylcyclopropenone (DPC). In DNA, the CDR3 is TGTGCCAGCAGTTTCAAGGGGAGGGGGTTACGGAATGAGCAGTTCTTC. Its translation: CASSFKGRGLRNEQFF.